Listed below are T cell receptor beta chains from one sample, sequenced in a study of T-cell reconstitution after alpha-beta-depleted transplantation in children. TCRdb processed the PCR reads anew with MiXCR; each CDR3 protein has one entry. The sample carries 700,000 to 850,000 distinct CDR3 sequences, roughly 15% recorded once. This material consisted of PBMCs, mostly from graft donor cells, taken 360 days after TCRalphabeta/CD19-depleted stem cell transplant. All receptors derive from a male patient younger than 18 who had a stem cell transplant for acute lymphoblastic leukemia, so the T cells may come from the graft donor. Each CDR3 is given with its conserved first and last residue. The D gene is left open where the match is weak. Clone size is not always given. Where it is, it says once, few, many or a class for expanded clones.

v_gene,j_gene,abundance,d_gene,CDR3nt,CDR3aa
TRBV20-1,TRBJ2-7,NA,NA,TGCAGTGCCCTAGGGGCGAGGAGCTCCTACGAGCAGTACTTC,CSALGARSSYEQYF
TRBV5-1,TRBJ2-7,NA,TRBD1,TGCGCCAGCAGGGGACAGGGGAGCTCCTACGAGCAGTACTTC,CASRGQGSSYEQYF
TRBV27,TRBJ1-6,NA,TRBD1,TGTGCCAGCACCGTGGGACAGGGGGGACCCCTCCACTTT,CASTVGQGGPLHF
TRBV7-9,TRBJ2-7,once,NA,TGTGCCAGCAGCTTATCGGTTGAGAGTTACGAGCAGTACTTC,CASSLSVESYEQYF
TRBV20-1,TRBJ1-2,many,NA,TGCAGTGCCACTATGGCCAGGGCTAACTATGGCTACACCTTC,CSATMARANYGYTF
TRBV7-9,TRBJ2-1,few,TRBD2,TGTGCCAGCAGCCCCCCGACTAGCGGGACCTACAATGAGCAGTTCTTC,CASSPPTSGTYNEQFF
TRBV7-3,TRBJ2-1,NA,TRBD2,TGTGCCAGCAGCCCCCGACTAGCGGGAGGCCATGAGCAGTTCTTC,CASSPRLAGGHEQFF
TRBV7-2,TRBJ2-3,NA,NA,TGTGCCAGCAGCCCCACTAGAAAGCGGGGCACAGATACGCAGTATTTT,CASSPTRKRGTDTQYF
TRBV12-3/TRBV12-4,TRBJ2-7,many,NA,TGTGCCAGCAGTTCCTCAACCTACGAGCAGTACTTC,CASSSSTYEQYF
TRBV20-1,TRBJ2-7,few,TRBD1,TGCAGTGCTAGCGAGGGGGCCTCCTACGAGCAGTACTTC,CSASEGASYEQYF
TRBV20-1,TRBJ2-7,few,NA,TGCAGTGCTAAAAGGGACTTCTACGAGCAGTACTTC,CSAKRDFYEQYF
TRBV7-9,TRBJ2-7,few,TRBD2,TGTGCCAGCAGCGGACCGGGACTAGCTTCCCACGAGCAGTACTTC,CASSGPGLASHEQYF
TRBV15,TRBJ2-1,few,TRBD2,TGTGCCACCAGCAGTGATTATTTTCTAGCGGGAGGAGACAATGAGCAGTTCTTC,CATSSDYFLAGGDNEQFF
TRBV11-2,TRBJ2-3,few,NA,TGTGCCAGCAGCTTAGTGGTCGGTCTCCATACGCAGTATTTT,CASSLVVGLHTQYF
TRBV7-3,TRBJ2-5,few,NA,TGTGCCAGCAGCTTAACGTATGCCGCAGGGCGGGAGACCCAGTACTTC,CASSLTYAAGRETQYF
TRBV3-1,TRBJ2-2,few,NA,TGTGCCAGCAGCCAAACGCCGAGCGGACTGAACACCGGGGAGCTGTTTTTT,CASSQTPSGLNTGELFF
TRBV2,TRBJ2-1,few,NA,TGTGCCAGCAGTGTCGAAGCGGCCAATGAGCAGTTCTTC,CASSVEAANEQFF
TRBV4-1,TRBJ2-7,few,NA,TGCGCCAGTAGGGCCCTCGAAGGCGAGCAGTACTTC,CASRALEGEQYF
TRBV15,TRBJ2-1,NA,TRBD2,TGTGCCACCAGCAGAGAGGGAGTAGCGGGAGGGGATATGGGGTCCTACAATGAGCAGTTCTTC,CATSREGVAGGDMGSYNEQFF
TRBV9,TRBJ1-1,few,TRBD1,TGTGCCAGCAGCGGCGGGAGAGGGGGCGACACTGAAGCTTTCTTT,CASSGGRGGDTEAFF
TRBV20-1,TRBJ2-7,NA,TRBD2,TGCAGTGCAAAGAGTTACGGGAGGGCTACCTACGAGCAGTACTTC,CSAKSYGRATYEQYF
TRBV9,TRBJ2-1,NA,NA,TGTGCCAGCAGCTTAGACGTGAATGAGCAGTTCTTC,CASSLDVNEQFF
TRBV20-1,TRBJ2-1,NA,TRBD2,TGCAGTGCTATTGCTAGCGGTTACAATGAGCAGTTCTTC,CSAIASGYNEQFF
TRBV29-1,TRBJ2-7,many,NA,TGCAGCGTTGCATTTTTACGAGCTCTTGAGCAGTACTTC,CSVAFLRALEQYF
TRBV5-6,TRBJ1-1,few,TRBD1,TGTGCCAGCAGCGGGAGACAGGGTCGGAACACTGAAGCTTTCTTT,CASSGRQGRNTEAFF
TRBV20-1,TRBJ2-3,few,NA,TGCAGTGCTAGATCCCCTGTCACAGATACGCAGTATTTT,CSARSPVTDTQYF
TRBV21-1,TRBJ2-7,few,NA,TGTGCCAGCAGCAAAGTTGGGACAGATTTAGGCCTCTACGAGCAGTACTTC,CASSKVGTDLGLYEQYF